Each of the 18 T cell receptor beta chains below was sequenced from the same sample in a study of blood T cells in healthy people across ages. It was with a sample-barcoded 5' primer and a J-beta primer mix that a second PCR of roughly 7 to 12 cycles was run. TCRdb independently ran MiXCR on the 5' RACE reads; one entry per CDR3 protein. The top ten clones hold approximately 2.1% of a sample with 2 million or so distinct CDR3 sequences, roughly 49% of them seen once. The sequencing sample was made of blood. Receptors were obtained from a woman aged 40 to 50 in good health.

The rearrangement links TRBV13 to TRBJ1-4, with D maybe TRBD1 (6 bases). The CDR3 runs to 17 residues. Trimming removed 4 bases from V and 8 bases from J, with 23 bases in between. Germline V lookup: CDR1 PRHDT, CDR2 FYEKMQ (reference sequence). The CDR3: CASSYQSPGHKDEKLFF. Written as DNA, the CDR3 is TGTGCCAGCAGCTATCAATCCCCGGGACACAAGGACGAAAAACTGTTTTTT. The whole variable domain, remainder taken from reference TRBV13 and TRBJ1-4, is AAGVIQSPRHLIKEKRETATLKCYPIPRHDTVYWYQQGPGQDPQFLISFYEKMQSDKGSIPDRFSAQQFSDYHSELNMSSLELGDSALYFCASSYQSPGHKDEKLFFGSGTQLSVL.

This clonotype was seen a few times. The chain combines TRBV20-1 with TRBJ2-7; TRBD2 matches 7 bases. CDR3 length: 14 residues. Germline assignment: CDR1 DFQATT and CDR2 SNEGSKA (reference sequence). V dropped 1 base and J dropped 4; count of bases not matched to a gene: 7. This CDR3 is CSARGAGRDYEQYF. Written as DNA, the CDR3 is TGCAGTGCTAGAGGAGCAGGGAGGGATTACGAGCAGTACTTC.

Comment on this clonotype: Compared with germline, one end of the junction differs, possibly owing to a read error. The chain has TRBV7-2 and TRBJ2-7, with no clear D. The CDR3 spans 12 residues. CDR1 is SGHTA, CDR2 FQGNSA, per germline. CDR3 nucleotide sequence: TGTGCCAACAGCTTACTTCTCCGGGAGCAGTACTTC. It encodes CANSLLLREQYF.

The chain has TRBV4-3 and TRBJ2-3; TRBD2 matches 7 bases. CDR1 LGHNA and CDR2 YSLEER come from the germline V gene. J was trimmed by 2 bases and V by 2 bases; bases with no gene match: 4. This CDR3 is 15 amino acids long. DNA of the CDR3: TGCGCCAGCAGCCAAAAGGCGGGGGTCACAGATACGCAGTATTTT. It specifies CASSQKAGVTDTQYF.

There are a few counts of this clonotype. Since a much larger clone is just one base distant, this may be a read error. The genes are TRBV7-2 and TRBJ2-5; possible D gene TRBD2, 7 bases. Germline V CDR1 and CDR2: SGHTA, FQGNSA. V lost 0 bases to trimming and J lost 3 bases, with 11 bases between them. This CDR3 comprises 15 residues. The CDR3 here is CASSLAGGPKETQYF. The CDR3 nucleotides read TGTGCCAGCAGCTTAGCGGGGGGGCCCAAAGAGACCCAGTACTTC.

This clonotype was detected a few times. The chain is built from TRBV14 and TRBJ2-1; TRBD2 matches at 11 bases. The V gene's germline CDR1 is SGHDN and CDR2 FVKESK. J lost 4 bases, V lost 1 base, and 3 bases had no gene match. The CDR3 extends over 16 amino acids. The CDR3 here is CASSQGSGGAYNEQFF. The DNA for the CDR3 is TGTGCCAGCAGCCAAGGTAGCGGGGGGGCGTACAATGAGCAGTTCTTC.

The V and J genes are TRBV20-1 and TRBJ2-5; 11 positions agree with TRBD2. The J call may not be correct, given that the DNA end is closer to TRBJ2-7. Germline-derived CDR1 and CDR2 are DFQATT and SNEGSKA (reference sequence). The CDR3 totals 15 residues. The CDR3 here is CSASGTGTSGHEQYF. CDR3 nucleotide sequence: TGCAGTGCTTCTGGAACGGGGACTAGCGGCCACGAGCAGTACTTC.

The V call is TRBV27, the J call TRBJ2-4; 10 bases map to TRBD1. This CDR3 comprises 16 residues. Germline V gives CDR1 MNHEY, CDR2 SMNVEV (reference sequence). V shed 5 bases and J 3 bases; nucleotides not matched to a gene: 7. CDR3 DNA: TGTGCCAGCAGTAGAGACAGGGGGCTACACAAAAACATTCAGTACTTC. Its protein is CASSRDRGLHKNIQYF.

A word on this clonotype: One junction end disagrees with the germline gene, perhaps due to a read error. The chain employs TRBV7-7 and TRBJ2-3, with 12 nucleotides matching TRBD2. In germline, CDR1 is SSHAT, CDR2 FNYEAQ (reference sequence). The CDR3 is 17 residues long. The CDR3 region is CASSKELAGGPTDTQYF. CDR3 nucleotides: TGTGCTAGCAGCAAAGAGCTAGCGGGGGGGCCCACAGATACGCAGTATTTT.

The rearrangement joins TRBV29-1 to TRBJ1-2; possibly TRBD1 for D (6 bases). V was trimmed by 2 bases and J by 8 bases, leaving 15 bases between them. The germline V gene encodes CDR1 SQVTM and CDR2 ANQGSEA. The CDR3 has 13 residues. CDR3 region: CSVESAGGGGYTF. DNA of the CDR3: TGCAGCGTTGAATCGGCGGGGGGCGGAGGCTACACCTTC. Drawing the rest from reference TRBV29-1 and TRBJ1-2, the complete variable domain is SAVISQKPSRDICQRGTSLTIQCQVDSQVTMMFWYRQQPGQSLTLIATANQGSEATYESGFVIDKFPISRPNLTFSTLTVSNMSPEDSSIYLCSVESAGGGGYTFGSGTRLTVV.

The sample holds a few counts of this clonotype. The CDR3 here is CASSVGMSSYNEQFF. DNA of the CDR3: TGCGCCAGCAGCGTCGGGATGAGCTCCTACAATGAGCAGTTCTTC. The chain uses TRBV4-3 and TRBJ2-1, with D possibly TRBD2 on 5 matching bases. V shed 5 bases and J shed 0 bases, with 11 bases lying between them. CDR1 LGHNA and CDR2 YSLEER come from the germline V gene. The CDR3 is 15 residues long.

The rearrangement uses TRBV24-1 and TRBJ2-1; no reliable D call. CDR3 size: 11 residues. Per germline, CDR1 KGHDR and CDR2 SFDVKD. Trimming took off 4 bases at V and 14 bases at J, with 11 bases between the two ends. CDR3 in DNA: TGTGCCACCAGTGAAGCAGGACGAGAGTTCTTC. Its translation: CATSEAGREFF.

About this clonotype: A read error may produce the germline difference seen at one junction end. V gene TRBV6-2 or TRBV6-3 combines with J gene TRBJ2-3, with a weak D call TRBD2 (5 bases). Germline V gene data show CDR1 as MNHEY and CDR2 as SVGEGT. This CDR3 is built from 14 residues. CDR3 DNA sequence: TGTGCCGGCAGTTACTCCCTAGCAACAGATACGCAGTATTTT. Translating gives CAGSYSLATDTQYF.

This clonotype was picked up a small number of times. The chain combines TRBV4-3 with TRBJ2-7; D gene uncertain. V was clipped by 3 bases and J by 4 bases, with 16 bases between them. CDR1 is LGHNA and CDR2 is YSLEER in the germline V gene. This CDR3 is 15 amino acids long. The CDR3 spells CASSHGTAVEYEQYF. The CDR3 nucleotides read TGCGCCAGCAGCCACGGCACGGCAGTGGAGTACGAGCAGTACTTC.

This clonotype showed up many times. The chain recombines TRBV7-2 with TRBJ1-2; tentative D call: TRBD1 (5 bases). The CDR3 consists of 11 residues. The germline gives CDR1 SGHTA, CDR2 FQGNSA. Trimming cost V 5 bases and J 4 bases, with 5 bases left between them. In DNA, the CDR3 is TGTGCCAGCAGCAGGGGCTATGGCTACACCTTC. Protein sequence: CASSRGYGYTF.

In the case of this clonotype: One junction end disagrees with the germline gene, perhaps due to a read error. The chain has TRBV2 and TRBJ2-5; D unclear. The CDR3 loop spans 16 amino acids. Germline V gives CDR1 SNHLY, CDR2 FYNNEI. In DNA form, the CDR3 reads TGTGCCAGCAGAGAAGCAACGGGCAGCTCCTACAATGAGCAGTACTTC. It translates to CASREATGSSYNEQYF.

This clonotype was seen a handful of times. CDR3 nucleotide sequence: TGTGCCAGCAGTTACGAGGGGCCAAGCTCCTACGAGCAGTACTTC. It yields the protein CASSYEGPSSYEQYF. The V and J genes are TRBV6-5 and TRBJ2-7; D assignment may be TRBD1 or TRBD2 (5 bases each). V gave up 2 bases and J gave up 0 bases, with 11 bases separating them. The germline V gene encodes CDR1 MNHEY and CDR2 SVGAGI. CDR3 size: 15 residues.

This clonotype has just a few counts. The chain combines TRBV29-1 with TRBJ2-6, with D possibly being TRBD1 or TRBD2 (5 bases each). Trimming cost V 7 bases and J 0 bases, with 16 bases left between them. The germline V gene encodes CDR1 SQVTM and CDR2 ANQGSEA. The CDR3 extends over 16 amino acids. The CDR3 sequence is CSALGDADSGANVLTF. The CDR3 DNA follows: TGCAGCGCCCTAGGGGACGCCGACTCTGGGGCCAACGTCCTGACTTTC.